Following are 14 T cell receptor beta chains from one sample sequenced in a study of CD8 T cells in ankylosing spondylitis. No antigen is known for these receptors. TCRdb itself ran the 5' RACE reads through MiXCR, one entry per CDR3 protein. This table has about 90,000 distinct CDR3 sequences, around 8.5% appearing once. Overall study findings and caveats: There was a TCR beta motif, made of 7 or 8 highly homologous variants, that appeared characteristic of ankylosing spondylitis blood.

Sequenced material: blood, either unsorted or a sorted T cell fraction (not recorded which). These receptors were collected from a male donor with ankylosing spondylitis.

This clonotype showed up just a few times. The V and J genes are TRBV19 and TRBJ1-1; D unresolved. The CDR3 totals 13 residues. V dropped 3 bases and J dropped 1 base, with 6 bases sitting between them. Germline CDR1 reads LNHDA; CDR2 reads SQIVND (reference sequence). As DNA, the CDR3 is TGTGCCAGTAGTATGGGGAAGAACACTGAAGCTTTCTTT. Translating gives CASSMGKNTEAFF.

The chain employs TRBV29-1 and TRBJ1-1; a possible D gene is TRBD1 (6 bases). The CDR3 loop spans 12 amino acids. V lost 4 bases to trimming and J lost 5 bases, with 11 bases between them. Germline-derived CDR1 and CDR2 are SQVTM and ANQGSEA. The CDR3 region has the DNA TGCAGCGTTGGGACAGTTGGGACTGAAGCTTTCTTT. Translating it yields CSVGTVGTEAFF. Full variable domain (outside the CDR3, taken from reference TRBV29-1 and TRBJ1-1): SAVISQKPSRDICQRGTSLTIQCQVDSQVTMMFWYRQQPGQSLTLIATANQGSEATYESGFVIDKFPISRPNLTFSTLTVSNMSPEDSSIYLCSVGTVGTEAFFGQGTRLTVV.

The V call is TRBV3-1, the J call TRBJ1-1; D is undetermined. CDR3 length equals 15 residues. V was trimmed by 0 bases and J by 0 bases, leaving 8 bases between them. Per germline, CDR1 LGHDT and CDR2 YNNKEL (reference sequence). Here the CDR3 DNA reads TGTGCCAGCAGCCAAGAAACAGACTTGAACACTGAAGCTTTCTTT. It codes for CASSQETDLNTEAFF.

In its sample, this clonotype was seen many times. The V call is TRBV7-8, the J call TRBJ2-5; 8 bases are a match to TRBD2. Germline CDR1 reads SGHVS; CDR2 reads FQNEAQ. After removal of 5 bases from V and 2 bases from J, the junction contained 4 bases not matched to a gene. This CDR3 contains 14 residues. CDR3 bases: TGTGCCAGCAGCCTTACTAGCGGTCAAGAGACCCAGTACTTC. As protein: CASSLTSGQETQYF.

This clonotype came up many times. J is TRBJ2-4 and V is TRBV2, with 7 bases identical to TRBD1. CDR1 SNHLY and CDR2 FYNNEI come from the germline V gene. There are 13 residues in the CDR3. With 3 bases clipped from V and 8 bases from J, the junction kept 4 bases outside the gene matches. CDR3 in amino acids: CASSDTGADIQYF. DNA for the CDR3: TGTGCCAGCAGTGATACAGGGGCGGACATTCAGTACTTC. The complete variable domain, with remaining parts taken from reference TRBV2 and TRBJ2-4, reads EPEVTQTPSHQVTQMGQEVILRCVPISNHLYFYWYRQILGQKVEFLVSFYNNEISEKSEIFDDQFSVERPDGSNFTLKIRSTKLEDSAMYFCASSDTGADIQYFGAGTRLSVL.

In this sample, this clonotype turned up a few times. The chain is built from TRBV5-6 and TRBJ1-5; 8 bases agree with TRBD1. Germline V lookup: CDR1 SGHDT, CDR2 YYEEEE. The V gene end was trimmed by 4 bases and the J gene end by 4 bases; junction bases not matched to a gene: 4. This CDR3 is 14 amino acids long. CDR3 nucleotide sequence: TGTGCCAGCAGCGCTGGGACAGGAAATCAGCCCCAGCATTTT. Its protein product is CASSAGTGNQPQHF.

This clonotype was seen ten or more times. This chain connects TRBV12-3 or TRBV12-4 to TRBJ1-5, with a possible D match to TRBD1 (5 bases). Trimming left V 10 bases short and J 1 base short, with 14 bases between. The length of the CDR3 is 14 residues. CDR3 DNA sequence: TGTGCCACAAAGAGGGAGGGGAGCAATCAGCCCCAGCATTTT. Protein sequence: CATKREGSNQPQHF.

This clonotype was seen just once. The junction shows a germline mismatch at one end, possibly a read error. V gene TRBV28 combines with J gene TRBJ2-3; no definite D call. CDR1 is MDHEN, CDR2 SYDVKM, per germline. The CDR3 spans 12 residues. CDR3 sequence reads: CASSLRADTQYF. CDR3 nucleotides: TGCGCCAGCAGTTTAAGGGCGGATACGCAGTATTTT.

This chain uses TRBV27 with TRBJ2-5, with D tentatively TRBD1 (5 bases). Germline values: CDR1 MNHEY, CDR2 SMNVEV (reference sequence). The CDR3 runs 17 residues. The V and J ends lost 2 bases and 2 bases respectively, with 18 bases between them. The CDR3 coding sequence is TGTGCCAGCAGTTTAGTACCCGCAGGGCCGTGGCAAGAGACCCAGTACTTC. The encoded protein is CASSLVPAGPWQETQYF.

Ten or more counts support this clonotype. The rearrangement joins TRBV28 to TRBJ2-3; D gene ambiguous. The V gene's germline CDR1 is MDHEN and CDR2 SYDVKM. The CDR3 spans 16 residues. Trimming shortened V by 1 base and J by 0 bases, and 11 bases separated the two germline ends. This CDR3 reads CASSLFFITSTDTQYF. DNA for the CDR3: TGTGCCAGCAGTTTATTCTTCATAACTAGCACAGATACGCAGTATTTT.

This chain links TRBV6-5 with TRBJ2-7, with D possibly TRBD1 on 5 matching bases. The CDR3 totals 14 residues. Deletions cut 0 bases from V and 6 bases from J, with 12 bases between. Germline assignment: CDR1 MNHEY and CDR2 SVGAGI. CDR3 coding DNA: TGTGCCAGCAGTTACTCGGCCAGGGATGGCGAGCAGTACGTC. It is translated as CASSYSARDGEQYV.

This clonotype has at least ten counts. The chain couples TRBV5-6 to TRBJ2-1; no clear D. Germline CDR1 reads SGHDT; CDR2 reads YYEEEE. Trimming cost V 2 bases and J 8 bases, with 8 bases left between them. This CDR3 region has 12 residues. The CDR3, as DNA: TGTGCCAGCAGCTTAGCCAGGTATGAGCAGTTCTTC. Its translation is CASSLARYEQFF.

The chain joins TRBV15 to TRBJ2-1; unclear D gene. Germline-derived CDR1 and CDR2 are LNHNV and YYDKDF (reference sequence). V lost 2 bases to trimming and J lost 5 bases, with 1 base between them. CDR3 length equals 11 residues. CDR3 nucleotides: TGTGCCACCAGCAGAAACAATGAGCAGTTCTTC. It yields the protein CATSRNNEQFF.

This clonotype came up a few times. The chain uses TRBV20-1 and TRBJ2-7, with 8 bases matching TRBD1. V shed 1 base, J shed 3 bases, and the junction held 8 bases outside the gene matches. Germline lookup yields CDR1 DFQATT and CDR2 SNEGSKA (reference sequence). This CDR3 region has 15 residues. CDR3 DNA sequence: TGCAGTGCTAGAGCCACGGACAGGGTTGACTACGAGCAGTACTTC. It is translated as CSARATDRVDYEQYF.